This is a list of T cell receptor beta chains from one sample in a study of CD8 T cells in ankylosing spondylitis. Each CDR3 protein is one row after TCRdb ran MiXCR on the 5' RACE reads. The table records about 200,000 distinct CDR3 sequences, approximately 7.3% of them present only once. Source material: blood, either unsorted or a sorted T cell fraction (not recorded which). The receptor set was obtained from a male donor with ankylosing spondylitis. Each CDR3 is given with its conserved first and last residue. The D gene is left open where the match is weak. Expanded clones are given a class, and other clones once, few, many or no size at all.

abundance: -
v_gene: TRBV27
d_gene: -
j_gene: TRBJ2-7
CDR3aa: CASSTGRVGEQYF
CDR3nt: TGTGCCAGCAGTACAGGCAGGGTTGGCGAGCAGTACTTC

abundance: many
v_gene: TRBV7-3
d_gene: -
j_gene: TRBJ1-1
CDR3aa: CASSPGGVVETEAFF
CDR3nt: TGTGCCAGCAGCCCGGGAGGGGTGGTTGAGACTGAAGCTTTCTTT

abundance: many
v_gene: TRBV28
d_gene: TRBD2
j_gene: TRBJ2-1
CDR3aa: CASSILTGGFNEQFF
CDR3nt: TGTGCCAGCAGTATCCTAACGGGAGGGTTCAATGAGCAGTTCTTC

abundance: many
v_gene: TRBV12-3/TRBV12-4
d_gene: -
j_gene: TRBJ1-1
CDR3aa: CASSLSAELNTEAFF
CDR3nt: TGTGCCAGCAGTTTGAGTGCAGAACTGAACACTGAAGCTTTCTTT

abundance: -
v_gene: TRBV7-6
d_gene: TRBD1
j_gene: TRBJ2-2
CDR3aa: CASTQRGQGVNTGELFF
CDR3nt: TGTGCCAGCACACAACGGGGACAGGGGGTGAACACCGGGGAGCTGTTTTTT

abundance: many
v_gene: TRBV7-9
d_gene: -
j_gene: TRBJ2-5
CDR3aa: CASSLVGAQETQYF
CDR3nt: TGTGCCAGCAGCTTAGTAGGGGCCCAAGAGACCCAGTACTTC

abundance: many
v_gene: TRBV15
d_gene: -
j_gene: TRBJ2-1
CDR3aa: CATSGLGTFHNEQFF
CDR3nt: TGTGCCACCAGCGGGTTGGGGACTTTCCACAATGAGCAGTTCTTC

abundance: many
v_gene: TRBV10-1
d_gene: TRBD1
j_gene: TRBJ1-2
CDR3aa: CASSESPGGYGYTF
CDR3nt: TGCGCCAGCAGTGAGTCCCCAGGGGGCTATGGCTACACCTTC

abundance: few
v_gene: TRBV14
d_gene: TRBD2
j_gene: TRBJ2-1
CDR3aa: CASSLTWTSGTYNEQFF
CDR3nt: TGTGCCAGCAGTCTGACTTGGACTAGCGGGACCTACAATGAGCAGTTCTTC

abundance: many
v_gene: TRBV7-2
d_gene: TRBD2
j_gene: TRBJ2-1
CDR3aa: CASSPLAVYNEQFF
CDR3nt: TGTGCCAGCAGCCCCCTAGCGGTCTACAATGAGCAGTTCTTC

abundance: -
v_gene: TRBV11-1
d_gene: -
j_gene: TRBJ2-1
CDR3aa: CASSLVTPAYNEQFF
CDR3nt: TGTGCCAGCAGCTTAGTAACGCCGGCCTACAATGAGCAGTTCTTC

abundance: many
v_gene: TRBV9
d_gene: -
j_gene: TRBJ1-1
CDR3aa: CASSARDGEAFF
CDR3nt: TGTGCCAGCAGCGCAAGGGACGGGGAAGCTTTCTTT

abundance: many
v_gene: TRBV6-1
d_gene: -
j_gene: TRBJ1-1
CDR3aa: CANRYHRGPGTEAFF
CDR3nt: TGTGCCAACCGATATCATCGGGGTCCGGGAACTGAAGCTTTCTTT

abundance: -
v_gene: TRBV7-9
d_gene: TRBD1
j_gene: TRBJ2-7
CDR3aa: CASSSPGTGRYEQYF
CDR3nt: TGTGCCAGCAGCTCTCCCGGGACAGGGAGGTACGAGCAGTACTTC

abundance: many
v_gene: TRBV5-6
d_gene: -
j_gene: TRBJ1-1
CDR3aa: CASSLSVNTEAFF
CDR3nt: TGTGCCAGCAGCTTGTCCGTGAACACTGAAGCTTTCTTT

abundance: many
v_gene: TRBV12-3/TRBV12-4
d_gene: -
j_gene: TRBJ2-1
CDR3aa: CASSLVGGGSKSYNEQFF
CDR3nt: TGTGCCAGCAGTTTAGTCGGTGGGGGGAGTAAGTCGTACAATGAGCAGTTCTTC

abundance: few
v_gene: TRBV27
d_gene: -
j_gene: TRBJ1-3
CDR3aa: CASSPGGPGRSGNTIYF
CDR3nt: TGTGCCAGCAGTCCGGGGGGGCCAGGGCGGTCTGGAAACACCATATATTTT